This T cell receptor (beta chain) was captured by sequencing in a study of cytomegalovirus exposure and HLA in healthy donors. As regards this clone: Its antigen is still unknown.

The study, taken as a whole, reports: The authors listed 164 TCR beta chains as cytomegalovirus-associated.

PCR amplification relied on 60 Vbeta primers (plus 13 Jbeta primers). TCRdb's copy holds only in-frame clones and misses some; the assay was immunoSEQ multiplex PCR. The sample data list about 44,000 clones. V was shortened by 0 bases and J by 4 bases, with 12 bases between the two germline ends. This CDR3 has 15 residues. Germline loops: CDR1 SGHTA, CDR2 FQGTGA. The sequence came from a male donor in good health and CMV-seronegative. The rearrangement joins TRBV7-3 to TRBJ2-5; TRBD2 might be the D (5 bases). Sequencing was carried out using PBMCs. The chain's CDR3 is CASSLTRELAETQYF. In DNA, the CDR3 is TGTGCCAGCAGCTTAACAAGGGAGCTGGCAGAGACCCAGTACTTC.